The clone carrying this T cell receptor beta chain was found many times. Its antigen is still unknown. 5'RACE with constant-segment primers built TCRalpha and TCRbeta cDNA libraries with UMIs. TCRdb analysed the 5' RACE reads with MiXCR anew, one entry per CDR3 protein. The table includes about 300,000 distinct CDR3 sequences, less than 20% detected once. The sample comes from a study of T-cell memory formation after mild COVID-19. Whole-study findings and limits: Some SARS-CoV-2-responding clones were already detected in memory before infection.

The junction had 9 bases not matched to a gene; V was cut back by 7 bases and J by 0 bases. The CDR3 has 15 amino acids. Per germline, CDR1 SNHLY and CDR2 FYNNEI. The clonotype comes from a man aged 18-30 years who had mild COVID-19 (a few samples of this study predate the infection). Cell type and time point are not known. The rearrangement uses TRBV2 and TRBJ2-7, with 7 bases lining up with TRBD1. The sequenced material came from PBMCs or a T cell subset sorted from them (not recorded which). This CDR3 is CASTYRTGTSYEQYV. The CDR3 DNA reads as TGTGCCAGCACGTATCGGACAGGAACCTCCTACGAGCAGTACGTC.